This T cell receptor (beta chain) was sequenced during a study of T-cell reconstitution after alpha-beta-depleted transplantation in children. Whole-study findings and limits: The study reportedly traced alpha-beta T cells about two months after transplant to several hundred expanded graft clones. Newly produced T cells mostly accounted for T-cell counts and diversity one year post-transplant. Surviving recipient cells, namely T cells and thymic progenitors, were the source of high day-60 TCRbeta diversity in some patients.

As to this clonotype: Its antigen is not identified.

The CDR3 has 19 residues. In germline, CDR1 is SGHRS, CDR2 YFSETQ. The V gene end was trimmed by 0 bases and the J gene end by 0 bases; junction bases not matched to a gene: 14. It was with unique molecular identifiers that the TCRbeta library was prepared. TCRdb called the PCR reads again in MiXCR, with one record for every CDR3 protein. The table shows roughly 570,000 distinct CDR3 sequences, with 25% to 30% occurring only once. The receptor was isolated from a boy less than two years old with Wiskott-Aldrich syndrome, due to receive a stem cell transplant. Source: PBMCs, taken before TCRalphabeta/CD19-depleted stem cell transplant. The chain combines TRBV5-1 with TRBJ2-7; TRBD2 matches 8 bases. The CDR3 nucleotides read TGCGCCAGCAGCTTGGGTAGCGGGACCATAATCGGCAGCTCCTACGAGCAGTACTTC. This gives the protein CASSLGSGTIIGSSYEQYF.